These 30 T cell receptor beta chains originate from one sample sequenced in a study of cytomegalovirus exposure and HLA in healthy donors. The PCR employed 60 Vbeta primers together with 13 Jbeta primers. Only in-frame clones appear in the TCRdb table, and some are missing; sequencing was by immunoSEQ multiplex PCR. The sample has 150,000 to 200,000 clones, 84% seen once. The source material was PBMCs. The source is a man aged 18 to 29 in good health and CMV-seronegative.

This clone was counted once. The gene calls are TRBV28 and TRBJ2-2, with TRBD1 as a possible D gene (5 bases). CDR3 length: 15 residues. Trimming shortened V by 6 bases and J by 0 bases, and 11 bases separated the two germline ends. CDR1 is MDHEN and CDR2 is SYDVKM in the germline V gene. Written as DNA, the CDR3 is TGTGCCAGCAGGTGGGGCAGCCCGAACACCGGGGAGCTGTTTTTT. Translated, it gives CASRWGSPNTGELFF.

The chain recombines TRBV10-3 with TRBJ2-1; 7 bases line up with TRBD1. V shed 4 bases, J shed 0 bases, and the junction held 6 bases outside the gene matches. This CDR3 contains 16 residues. CDR1 and CDR2 (germline): ENHRY, SYGVKD. CDR3 in DNA: TGTGCCATCAGTGCCCGGGACAGAAGCTCCTACAATGAGCAGTTCTTC. Protein sequence: CAISARDRSSYNEQFF.

V is TRBV9 and J is TRBJ2-2; 10 nucleotides match TRBD1. Germline assignment: CDR1 SGDLS and CDR2 YYNGEE. This CDR3 comprises 16 residues. Trimming took 2 bases from V and 6 from J; bases not matched to a gene: 7. The CDR3 DNA reads TGTGCCAGCAGCGTCCTGCCGGGACAGGGGCCCGGGGAGCTGTTTTTT. It codes for CASSVLPGQGPGELFF.

This rearrangement joins TRBV29-1 to TRBJ2-3; 9 nucleotides match TRBD2. This CDR3 is built from 14 residues. With 4 bases clipped from V and 3 bases from J, the junction kept 5 bases outside the gene matches. Germline values: CDR1 SQVTM, CDR2 ANQGSEA. The CDR3: CSVASGMGTDTQYF. As DNA, the CDR3 is TGCAGCGTTGCTAGCGGGATGGGTACAGATACGCAGTATTTT.

This chain joins TRBV18 and TRBJ1-5; D gene unclear. Germline V lookup: CDR1 KGHSH, CDR2 LQKENI. The CDR3 sequence is 15 residues long. The V end was cut by 3 bases, the J end by 7 bases, with 16 bases between. The CDR3 DNA follows: TGTGCCAGCTCACCGACCCACACCGCGGGGCAGCCCCAGCATTTT. Protein: CASSPTHTAGQPQHF.

CDR3 bases: TGTGCCAGCAGCCAGCAACTAGCGGGGCACGAGGCCCAGTACTTC. This sequence encodes CASSQQLAGHEAQYF. The rearrangement joins TRBV7-3 to TRBJ2-5; 10 positions agree with TRBD2. V lost 5 bases, J lost 9 bases, and 12 bases stayed unmatched. Germline V lookup: CDR1 SGHTA, CDR2 FQGTGA. This CDR3 region has 15 residues.

The V and J genes are TRBV12-1 and TRBJ2-2; TRBD2, as called in the table, went unchecked against the DNA. TRBV12-1 is a recognized pseudogene. The length of the CDR3 is 20 residues. The chain's CDR3 is CASSFVDSGIPARNTGELFF. CDR3 DNA: TGTGCCAGCAGCTTTGTAGATAGCGGGATCCCAGCACGAAACACCGGGGAGCTGTTTTTT.

The chain has TRBV2 and TRBJ2-3; D may be TRBD2 (5 bases). The germline CDR1 and CDR2 sequences are SNHLY and FYNNEI. V lost 2 bases and J lost 2, with 8 bases in between. The CDR3 runs to 14 residues. The DNA of the CDR3 is TGTGCCAGCAGTGAACTAGCTGTCACAGATACGCAGTATTTT. This encodes CASSELAVTDTQYF.

V usage is TRBV7-9 and J usage is TRBJ2-1, with a possible D match to TRBD2 (6 bases). Germline V lookup: CDR1 SEHNR, CDR2 FQNEAQ (reference sequence). The length of the CDR3 is 12 residues. V lost 5 bases to trimming and J lost 8 bases, with 10 bases between them. CDR3 residues: CASSTRGDEQFF. For the CDR3, the DNA is TGTGCCAGCAGCACACGCGGGGATGAGCAGTTCTTC.

The V and J genes are TRBV13 and TRBJ2-2, with 16 bases identical to TRBD2. Germline trimming cut 0 bases from V and 6 bases from J; bases unmatched to any gene: 7. CDR1 is PRHDT, CDR2 FYEKMQ, per germline (reference sequence). This CDR3 is 19 amino acids long. CDR3 sequence: CASSLGRGLAGGPSGELFF. In DNA form, the CDR3 reads TGTGCCAGCAGCTTAGGCCGGGGACTAGCGGGAGGGCCTTCCGGGGAGCTGTTTTTT.

CDR3 loop: CASSKKPPGNQPQHF. DNA of the CDR3: TGTGCCAGCAGCAAAAAACCGCCGGGTAATCAGCCCCAGCATTTT. The chain couples TRBV7-3 to TRBJ1-5; unclear D gene. Per germline, CDR1 SGHTA and CDR2 FQGTGA. CDR3 size: 15 residues. Trimming cost V 5 bases and J 4 bases, with 15 bases left between them. The complete variable domain, with remaining parts taken from reference TRBV7-3 and TRBJ1-5, reads GAGVSQTPSNKVTEKGKYVELRCDPISGHTALYWYRQSLGQGPEFLIYFQGTGAADDSGLPNDRFFAVRPEGSVSTLKIQRTERGDSAVYLCASSKKPPGNQPQHFGDGTRLSIL.

This sequence joins TRBV11-3 and TRBJ2-7; 7 nucleotides align to TRBD2. The CDR3 is 14 residues long. Germline V gene sequence: CDR1 SGHNT, CDR2 YENEEA. The ends lost 8 bases at V and 2 bases at J; junction bases unmatched: 9. CDR3 in amino acids: CASEGVAGTYEQYF. In nucleotides, the CDR3 is TGTGCCAGCGAGGGAGTAGCGGGCACCTACGAGCAGTACTTC.

This chain links TRBV7-9 with TRBJ2-1; 7 bases are a match to TRBD2. The CDR3 sequence is 16 residues long. CDR1 and CDR2 from the germline V gene are SEHNR and FQNEAQ (reference sequence). V trimming: 5 bases; J trimming: 0 bases; junction bases outside the gene matches: 7. The CDR3, as DNA: TGTGCCAGCAGCGCCACAGCGGGAATCTCCTACAATGAGCAGTTCTTC. The encoded protein is CASSATAGISYNEQFF.

V usage is TRBV5-6 and J usage is TRBJ2-7; TRBD2 is a possible D gene (6 bases). Trimming removed 4 bases from V and 0 bases from J, with 23 bases in between. Germline CDR1 and CDR2: SGHDT and YYEEEE. This CDR3 region has 18 residues. The CDR3 nucleotides read TGTGCCAGCAGCGCGCGGGGTAGCAGCGAAGAATACTCCTACGAGCAGTACTTC. The encoded protein is CASSARGSSEEYSYEQYF.

The CDR3: CASSLFGSSTRNIQYF. The CDR3 region has the DNA TGTGCCAGCAGTTTATTTGGGTCCAGTACGAGGAACATTCAGTACTTC. This chain uses TRBV27 with TRBJ2-4, with D hard to call. The germline gives CDR1 MNHEY, CDR2 SMNVEV (reference sequence). This CDR3 contains 16 residues. Between the trimmed V and J ends, which lost 1 base and 7 bases, there was a span of 17 bases.

The CDR3 is CASSLRVDLYGYTF. CDR3 sequence (DNA): TGTGCCAGCAGTTTACGGGTAGACCTCTATGGCTACACCTTC. V usage is TRBV27 and J usage is TRBJ1-2; D is unresolved. The CDR3 totals 14 residues. Trimming cost V 2 bases and J 4 bases, with 11 bases left between them. Germline-derived CDR1 and CDR2 are MNHEY and SMNVEV (reference sequence).

The gene calls are TRBV4-2 and TRBJ2-5; a weak D match, TRBD2 (6 bases). V was trimmed by 4 bases and J by 2 bases, leaving 14 bases between them. The V gene's germline CDR1 is LGHNA and CDR2 YNFKEQ. The CDR3 runs to 15 residues. The CDR3 region has the DNA TGTGCCAGCAGCCCCGGAGGGGTTGCGCAAGAGACCCAGTACTTC. It translates to CASSPGGVAQETQYF.

The V and J genes are TRBV2 and TRBJ1-2, with no clear D. Trimming pared 2 bases from V and 4 bases from J, leaving 5 bases between. The CDR3 sequence is 12 residues long. In germline, CDR1 is SNHLY, CDR2 FYNNEI. The CDR3 loop is CASSELSYGYTF. CDR3 nucleotide sequence: TGTGCCAGCAGTGAACTCAGCTATGGCTACACCTTC.

This chain joins TRBV27 and TRBJ2-1, with D possibly TRBD2 on 7 matching bases. This CDR3 is built from 16 residues. Trimming cost V 5 bases and J 8 bases, with 22 bases left between them. Germline CDR1 is MNHEY and CDR2 is SMNVEV (reference sequence). As DNA, the CDR3 is TGTGCCAGCAGTCTTGTCGGGGGCGGGAGTGGTTATGAGCAGTTCTTC. Translation: CASSLVGGGSGYEQFF.

The genes are TRBV6-5 and TRBJ2-5; 8 positions match TRBD1. V gave up 6 bases and J gave up 5 bases; unmatched junction bases: 8. Germline V CDR1 and CDR2: MNHEY, SVGAGI. The CDR3 contains 14 residues. CDR3 amino acids: CASRTGEREETQYF. The CDR3 nucleotides are TGTGCCAGCAGGACAGGGGAGAGAGAGGAGACCCAGTACTTC.

This rearrangement joins TRBV7-3 to TRBJ1-1, with a tentative D call TRBD1 (6 bases). Germline V gene data show CDR1 as SGHTA and CDR2 as FQGTGA. V lost 5 bases, J lost 4 bases, and 14 bases lay in between. The CDR3 has 14 amino acids. The CDR3 sequence is CASSLGGGGTEAFF. The CDR3 DNA is TGTGCCAGCAGCCTGGGGGGGGGCGGCACTGAAGCTTTCTTT.

This clone was picked up one time. The CDR3 coding sequence is TGTGCCAGTAGTAATCAGGGTCCCCAAGAGACCCAGTACTTC. Amino acid sequence: CASSNQGPQETQYF. The rearrangement uses TRBV19 and TRBJ2-5, with D perhaps matching TRBD1 (5 bases). The CDR3 has 14 residues. The germline V and J ends were trimmed by 4 bases and 1 base, with 10 bases remaining between them. CDR1 LNHDA and CDR2 SQIVND come from the germline V gene (reference sequence). Looking up the rest from reference TRBV19 and TRBJ2-5 gives the full variable domain: DGGITQSPKYLFRKEGQNVTLSCEQNLNHDAMYWYRQDPGQGLRLIYYSQIVNDFQKGDIAEGYSVSREKKESFPLTVTSAQKNPTAFYLCASSNQGPQETQYFGPGTRLLVL.

V is TRBV19 and J is TRBJ1-5; no reliable D call. V dropped 4 bases and J dropped 1 base, with 11 bases sitting between them. The germline V gene has CDR1 LNHDA and CDR2 SQIVND (reference sequence). The CDR3 loop spans 15 amino acids. CDR3 protein: CASSSEMVSNQPQHF. CDR3 coding DNA: TGTGCCAGTAGTAGTGAGATGGTGAGCAATCAGCCCCAGCATTTT.

This sequence joins TRBV29-1 and TRBJ1-2; D unresolved. The ends were cut back, 0 bases at V and 2 bases at J, with 10 bases in the middle. CDR1 and CDR2 from the germline V gene are SQVTM and ANQGSEA. CDR3 length: 14 amino acids. The CDR3 nucleotides read TGCAGCGTTGAAGATCGGAGGTCGAACTATGGCTACACCTTC. This gives the protein CSVEDRRSNYGYTF.

The chain recombines TRBV7-2 with TRBJ2-7, with TRBD2 matching 8 bases. The CDR3 is 13 amino acids. Germline CDR1 SGHTA, CDR2 FQGNSA. J was trimmed by 4 bases and V by 1 base; bases with no gene match: 0. DNA of the CDR3: TGTGCCAGCAGCTTAGAGCGGGAGTACGAGCAGTACTTC. Residues: CASSLEREYEQYF.

This clone came up once. CDR3 region: CASNGGDNEQFF. The CDR3 DNA follows: TGTGCCAGCAATGGGGGGGACAATGAGCAGTTCTTC. The rearrangement uses TRBV9 and TRBJ2-1; 7 bases align to TRBD2. The CDR3 is 12 residues long. The V and J ends lost 6 bases and 5 bases, in that order; junction bases with no gene match: 2. Germline V gene data show CDR1 as SGDLS and CDR2 as YYNGEE.

This chain joins TRBV7-3 and TRBJ2-7; TRBD1 aligns across 8 bases. With V trimmed by 2 bases and J by 4 bases, 1 base remained unmatched. Germline CDR1 is SGHTA and CDR2 is FQGTGA. The CDR3 covers 13 residues. The CDR3 nucleotides are TGTGCCAGCAGCTTAGACAGGGGTTACGAGCAGTACTTC. This translates into CASSLDRGYEQYF.

The chain is built from TRBV6-5 and TRBJ2-7; 7 positions agree with TRBD1. This CDR3 spans 14 amino acids. With V trimmed by 7 bases and J by 6 bases, 12 bases remained unmatched. From germline, CDR1 is MNHEY and CDR2 SVGAGI. The CDR3 region is CASTRGSPPLEQYF. CDR3 nucleotide sequence: TGTGCCAGCACCAGGGGGTCTCCCCCTCTCGAGCAGTACTTC.

The chain joins TRBV27 to TRBJ2-1; D ambiguous. V lost 5 bases and J lost 5, with 10 bases in between. The CDR3 is 13 residues long. CDR1 and CDR2 from the germline V gene are MNHEY and SMNVEV (reference sequence). The CDR3, as DNA: TGTGCCAGCAGTCCGTTGGAGAACAATGAGCAGTTCTTC. Amino acid sequence: CASSPLENNEQFF.

V usage is TRBV19 and J usage is TRBJ1-1; 12 bases are shared with TRBD1. Germline lookup yields CDR1 LNHDA and CDR2 SQIVND (reference sequence). J was trimmed by 5 bases and V by 6 bases; bases with no gene match: 16. The CDR3 spans 18 residues. The CDR3 spells CASSPSSGTGGWGTEAFF. Here the CDR3 DNA reads TGTGCCAGTAGCCCCTCTTCCGGGACAGGGGGCTGGGGTACTGAAGCTTTCTTT.